This T cell receptor (beta chain) is from a study of blood T cell repertoires in COVID-19. Study overall: COVID-19 samples from acute and convalescent phases originated in the United States, Italy and Spain. T cells, B-cell-depleted T cells, or PBMCs supplied cDNA or gDNA.

In the original processing: Amplified reference gene primers provided the basis for estimating nucleated cell counts. Generated by immunoSEQ multiplex PCR, the TCRdb table keeps only in-frame clones and is missing some. V, J and clone size are taken as reported in that table, and D and trimming were inferred from the DNA itself. The profile shows roughly 250,000 clones, approximately 80% of them singletons. The CDR3 extends over 14 amino acids. Germline CDR1 is GTSNPN and CDR2 is SVGIG (reference sequence). V dropped 4 bases and J dropped 5 bases, with 16 bases sitting between them. This clone was counted only a few times.

The sequenced sample consisted of peripheral blood. V and J are TRBV30 and TRBJ2-3, with D tentatively TRBD2 (5 bases). The TCR comes from a woman aged 45-65 years with acute or convalescent COVID-19. The CDR3 DNA is TGTGCCTGGATCATTTTCCGGGAAATAGATACGCAGTATTTT. It is translated as CAWIIFREIDTQYF.